One sample yielded the 3 T cell receptor beta chains listed below, sequenced in a study of OX40 agonist ivuxolimab in advanced cancers. TCRdb's copy holds only in-frame clones and misses some; the assay was immunoSEQ multiplex PCR. Of around 97,000 clones in the sample, 70% to 85% are singletons; the top ten hold less than 6%. The source material was CD4+ or CD8+ T cells sorted from blood, sampled in a trial of the OX40 agonist ivuxolimab. These receptors all come from an adult with an advanced solid tumor such as melanoma, head and neck, liver or kidney cancer.

This chain uses TRBV27 with TRBJ2-2; possibly TRBD2 for D (5 bases). There are 15 residues in the CDR3. Germline CDR1 reads MNHEY; CDR2 reads SMNVEV (reference sequence). V was clipped by 7 bases and J by 3 bases, with 15 bases between them. The CDR3 region is CASKTTSDYTGELFF. The CDR3 DNA is TGTGCCAGCAAGACCACTAGTGACTACACCGGGGAGCTGTTTTTT.

The chain's CDR3 is CASSLQGRSYGYTF. The CDR3 coding sequence is TGCGCCAGCAGCTTGCAAGGACGGTCCTATGGCTACACCTTC. The rearrangement links TRBV5-1 to TRBJ1-2, with D unclear. The CDR3 has 14 amino acids. Per the germline V gene, CDR1 is SGHRS and CDR2 is YFSETQ. Trimming pared 1 base from V and 4 bases from J, leaving 11 bases between.

The CDR3 reads CASRPGTNINEQYF. CDR3 DNA sequence: TGTGCCAGCAGACCCGGGACGAACATCAACGAGCAGTACTTC. The genes are TRBV6-5 and TRBJ2-7; either TRBD1 or TRBD2 may fit D (5 bases each). The CDR3 consists of 14 residues. Germline loops: CDR1 MNHEY, CDR2 SVGAGI. Trimming cost V 6 bases and J 5 bases, with 17 bases left between them.